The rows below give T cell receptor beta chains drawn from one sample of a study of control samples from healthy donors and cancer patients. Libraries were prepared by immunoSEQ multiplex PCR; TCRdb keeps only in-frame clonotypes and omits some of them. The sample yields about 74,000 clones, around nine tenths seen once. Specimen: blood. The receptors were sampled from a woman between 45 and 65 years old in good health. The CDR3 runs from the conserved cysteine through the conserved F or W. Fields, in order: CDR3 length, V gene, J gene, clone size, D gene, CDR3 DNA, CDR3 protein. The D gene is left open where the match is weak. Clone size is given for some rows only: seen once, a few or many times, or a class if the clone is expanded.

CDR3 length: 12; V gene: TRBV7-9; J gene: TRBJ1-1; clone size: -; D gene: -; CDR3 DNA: TGTGCCAGCAGCGAACCCCAGGGGAGGCCTTTCTTT; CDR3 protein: CASSEPQGRPFF
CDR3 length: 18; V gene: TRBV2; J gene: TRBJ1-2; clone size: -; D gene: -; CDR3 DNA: TGTGCCAGCAGTGAAGCGCTTTCACCCCTCGGGGCGACCTATGGCTACACCTTC; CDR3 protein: CASSEALSPLGATYGYTF
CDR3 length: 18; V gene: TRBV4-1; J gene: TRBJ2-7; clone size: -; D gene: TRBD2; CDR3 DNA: TGCGCCAGCAGCTTCCGGACTAGCGGGGGGATTGGTCTCCACGAGCAGTACTTC; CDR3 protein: CASSFRTSGGIGLHEQYF
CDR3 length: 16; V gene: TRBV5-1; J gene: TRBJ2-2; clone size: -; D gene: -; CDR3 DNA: TGCGCCAGCAGCTTTACAGGGAGTCGGAACACCGGGGAGCTGTTTTTT; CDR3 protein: CASSFTGSRNTGELFF
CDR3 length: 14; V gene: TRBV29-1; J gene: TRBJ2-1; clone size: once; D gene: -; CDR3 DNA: TGCAGCGTTTTCGGCATCGATACATACAATGAGCAGTTCTTC; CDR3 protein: CSVFGIDTYNEQFF
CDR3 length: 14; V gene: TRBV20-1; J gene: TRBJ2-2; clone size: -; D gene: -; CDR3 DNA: TGCAGTGCTAGTGTGGGTAGGGGCACCGGGGAGCTGTTTTTT; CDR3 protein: CSASVGRGTGELFF
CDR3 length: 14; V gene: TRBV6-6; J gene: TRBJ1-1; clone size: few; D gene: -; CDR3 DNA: TGTGCCTCGCGGTGGGGGGGCGAGGAATCTGAAGCTTTCTTT; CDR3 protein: CASRWGGEESEAFF
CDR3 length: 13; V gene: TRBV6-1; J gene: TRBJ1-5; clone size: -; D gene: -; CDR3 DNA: TGTGCCAGCAGTGACAGCCAATATCAGCCCCAGCATTTT; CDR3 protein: CASSDSQYQPQHF
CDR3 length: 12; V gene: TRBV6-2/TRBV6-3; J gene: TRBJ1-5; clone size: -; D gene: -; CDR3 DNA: TGTGCCAGCAGTGAGGGGGATCAGCCCCAGCATTTT; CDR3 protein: CASSEGDQPQHF
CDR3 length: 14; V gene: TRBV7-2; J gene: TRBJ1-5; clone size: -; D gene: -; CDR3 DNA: TGTGCCAGCAGCTTAGCCCCCGAGGGGCAGCCCCAGCATTTT; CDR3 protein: CASSLAPEGQPQHF
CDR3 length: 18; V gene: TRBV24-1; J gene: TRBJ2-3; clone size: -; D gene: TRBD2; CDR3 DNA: TGTGCCACCAGTGAAAGCTCCGGGACTAGCGGGGACACAGATACGCAGTATTTT; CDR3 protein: CATSESSGTSGDTDTQYF
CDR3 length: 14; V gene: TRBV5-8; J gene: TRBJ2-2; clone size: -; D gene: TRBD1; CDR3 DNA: TGTGCCAGCAGCCTACAGGGGGGCGCCGGGGAGCTGTTTTTT; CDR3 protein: CASSLQGGAGELFF
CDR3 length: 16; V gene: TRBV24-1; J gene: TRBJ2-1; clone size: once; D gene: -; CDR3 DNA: TGTGCCACCAGTGATTTTCAACAGGGAGGATACAATGAGCAGTTCTTC; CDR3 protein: CATSDFQQGGYNEQFF
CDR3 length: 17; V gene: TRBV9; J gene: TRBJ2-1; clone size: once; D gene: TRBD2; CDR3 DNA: TGTGCCAGCAGCGCCGGACCCAGCGGGGGTGGGTACAATGAGCAGTTCTTC; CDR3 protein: CASSAGPSGGGYNEQFF
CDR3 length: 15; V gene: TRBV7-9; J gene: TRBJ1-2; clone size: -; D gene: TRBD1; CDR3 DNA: TGTGCCAGCAGTCTAACCCGAACAGGGGGTTACGTAAGGACCTTC; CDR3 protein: CASSLTRTGGYVRTF
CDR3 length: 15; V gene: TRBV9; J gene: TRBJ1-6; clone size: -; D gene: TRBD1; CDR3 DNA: TGTGCCAGCAGCGCCACAGGGGTGGGTAATTCACCCCTCCACTTT; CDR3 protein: CASSATGVGNSPLHF
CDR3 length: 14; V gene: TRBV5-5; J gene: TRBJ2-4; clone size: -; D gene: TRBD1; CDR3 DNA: TGTGCCAGCAGCTGGGACAGAGCCAAAAACATTCAGTACTTC; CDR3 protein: CASSWDRAKNIQYF
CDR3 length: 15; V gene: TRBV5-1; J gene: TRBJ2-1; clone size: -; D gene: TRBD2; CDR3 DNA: TGCGCCAGCAGCCCGACTAGCGGGGTTTACTATGAGCAGTTCTTC; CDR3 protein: CASSPTSGVYYEQFF
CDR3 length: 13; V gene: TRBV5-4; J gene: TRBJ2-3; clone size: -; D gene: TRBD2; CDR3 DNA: TGTGCCAGCGGCGGGGGGGTCCCAGATACGCAGTATTTT; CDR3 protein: CASGGGVPDTQYF
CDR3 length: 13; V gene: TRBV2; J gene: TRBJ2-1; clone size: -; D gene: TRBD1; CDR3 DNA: TGTGCCAGCAGTCGACAGGGGAACAATGAGCAGTTCTTC; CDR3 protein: CASSRQGNNEQFF
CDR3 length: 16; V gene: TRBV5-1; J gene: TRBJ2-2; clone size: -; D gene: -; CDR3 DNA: TGCGCCAGCAGGAAGGACAGTCGAAGCGACACCGGGGAGCTGTTTTTT; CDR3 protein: CASRKDSRSDTGELFF
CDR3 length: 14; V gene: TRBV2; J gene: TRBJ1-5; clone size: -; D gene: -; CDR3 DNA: TGTGCCAGCAATGAGAATCTTAGCAATCAGCCCCAGCATTTT; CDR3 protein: CASNENLSNQPQHF
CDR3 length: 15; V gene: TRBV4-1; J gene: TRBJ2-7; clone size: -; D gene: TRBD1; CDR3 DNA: TGCGCCAGCAGCCAAGATAGTGGCAGGGGGTACGAGCAGTACTTC; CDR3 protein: CASSQDSGRGYEQYF
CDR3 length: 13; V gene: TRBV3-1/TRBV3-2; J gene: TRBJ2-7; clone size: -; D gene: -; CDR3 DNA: TGTGCCAGCAGCCAAGCCGGTTCCTACGAGCAGTACTTC; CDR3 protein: CASSQAGSYEQYF
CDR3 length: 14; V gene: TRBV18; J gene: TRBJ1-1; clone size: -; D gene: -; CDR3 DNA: TGTGCCAGCTCGCCGCTACATCCGAACACTGAAGCTTTCTTT; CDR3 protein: CASSPLHPNTEAFF
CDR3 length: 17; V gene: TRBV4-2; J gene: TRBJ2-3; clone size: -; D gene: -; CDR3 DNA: TGTGCCAGCAGCCAAGAAGCAAGCACTTCTAGCACAGATACGCAGTATTTT; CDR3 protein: CASSQEASTSSTDTQYF
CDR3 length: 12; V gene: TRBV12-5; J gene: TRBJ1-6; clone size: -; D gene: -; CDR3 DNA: TGTGCTAGTGGTTCAGGGGATTCACCCCTCCACTTT; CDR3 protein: CASGSGDSPLHF
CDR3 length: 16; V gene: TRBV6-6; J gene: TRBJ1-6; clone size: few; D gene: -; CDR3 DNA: TGTGCCACCTTCAGAGGACAGAGCTCCTATAATTCACCCCTCCACTTT; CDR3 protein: CATFRGQSSYNSPLHF
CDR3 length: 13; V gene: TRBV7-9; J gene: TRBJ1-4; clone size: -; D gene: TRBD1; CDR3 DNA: TGTGCCAGCAAGGGGACAGGAAGTGAAAAACTGTTTTTT; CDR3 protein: CASKGTGSEKLFF
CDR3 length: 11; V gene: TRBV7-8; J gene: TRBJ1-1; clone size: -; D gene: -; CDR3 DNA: TGTGCCAGCAGGGAAAACACTGAAGCTTTCTTT; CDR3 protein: CASRENTEAFF
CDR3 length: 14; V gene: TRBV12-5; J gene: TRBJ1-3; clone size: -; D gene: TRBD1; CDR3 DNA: TGTGCTAGTGGCAAGGGACAGGGTGGAAACACCATATATTTT; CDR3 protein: CASGKGQGGNTIYF
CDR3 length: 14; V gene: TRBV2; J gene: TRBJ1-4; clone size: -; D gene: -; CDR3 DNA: TGTGCCAGCAGTGAACGGGGGAGGTTTGAAAAACTGTTTTTT; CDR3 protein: CASSERGRFEKLFF
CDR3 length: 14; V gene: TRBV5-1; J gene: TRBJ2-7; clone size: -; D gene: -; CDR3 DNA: TGCGCCAGCAGCTTGGTTATGGGGACCTACGAGCAGTACTTC; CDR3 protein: CASSLVMGTYEQYF
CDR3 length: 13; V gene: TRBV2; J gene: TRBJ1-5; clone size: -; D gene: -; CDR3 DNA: TGTGCCATAAGCCGGGAGAAAAATCAGCCCCAGCATTTT; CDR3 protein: CAISREKNQPQHF
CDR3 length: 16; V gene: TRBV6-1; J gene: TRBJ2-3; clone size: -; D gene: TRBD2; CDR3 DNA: TGTGCCAGCAGTGAAGGGGCAGCGGGGGGAACAGATACGCAGTATTTT; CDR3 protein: CASSEGAAGGTDTQYF
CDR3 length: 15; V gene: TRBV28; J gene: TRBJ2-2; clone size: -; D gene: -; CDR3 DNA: TGTGCCAGCATTTGGGGCAGGGGCGACACCGGGGAGCTGTTTTTT; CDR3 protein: CASIWGRGDTGELFF
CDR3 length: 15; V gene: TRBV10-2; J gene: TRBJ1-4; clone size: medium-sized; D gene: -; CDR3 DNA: TGCGCCAGCAGTGAACGGCGACCAACTAATGAAAAACTGTTTTTT; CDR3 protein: CASSERRPTNEKLFF
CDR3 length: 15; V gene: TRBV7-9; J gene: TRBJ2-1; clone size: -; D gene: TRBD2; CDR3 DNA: TGTGCCAGCAGCCCGCTAGCGGGGGATTACAATGAGCAGTTCTTC; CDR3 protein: CASSPLAGDYNEQFF
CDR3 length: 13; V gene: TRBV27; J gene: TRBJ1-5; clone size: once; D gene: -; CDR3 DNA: TGTGCCAGCAGTTTACGGGCCCCGGGGCCCCAGCATTTT; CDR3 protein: CASSLRAPGPQHF
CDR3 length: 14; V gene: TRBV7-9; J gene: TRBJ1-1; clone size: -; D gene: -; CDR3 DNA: TGTGCCAGCAGCTCGGACAGCCCCAACACTGAAGCTTTCTTT; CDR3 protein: CASSSDSPNTEAFF
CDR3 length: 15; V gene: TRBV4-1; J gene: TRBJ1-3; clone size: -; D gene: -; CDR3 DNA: TGCGCCAGCAGCCAAGGGGGGGGTTCCGCGGGGACCATATATTTT; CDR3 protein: CASSQGGGSAGTIYF
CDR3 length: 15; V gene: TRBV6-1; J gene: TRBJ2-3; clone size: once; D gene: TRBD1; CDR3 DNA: TGTGCCAGCAGTGAACCGGGACAGAGCACAGATACGCAGTATTTT; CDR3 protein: CASSEPGQSTDTQYF
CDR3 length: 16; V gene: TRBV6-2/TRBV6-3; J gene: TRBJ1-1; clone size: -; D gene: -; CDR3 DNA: TGTGCCAGCAGTTACCAGAGGACGGCCGGTTTGGCTGAAGCTTTCTTT; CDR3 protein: CASSYQRTAGLAEAFF
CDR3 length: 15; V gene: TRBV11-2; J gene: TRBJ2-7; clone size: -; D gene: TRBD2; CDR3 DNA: TGTGCCAGCAGCTTAGACCCCGGGAGGCCCTACGAGCAGTACTTC; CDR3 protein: CASSLDPGRPYEQYF
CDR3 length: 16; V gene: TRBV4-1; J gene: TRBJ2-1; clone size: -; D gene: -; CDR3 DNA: TGCGCCAGCAGCCAAACTCGGCCCACCTATCCCAATGAGCAGTTCTTC; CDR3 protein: CASSQTRPTYPNEQFF
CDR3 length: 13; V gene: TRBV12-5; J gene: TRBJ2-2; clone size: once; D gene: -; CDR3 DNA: TGTGCTAGTGGCAGAGACGACACCGGGGAGCTGTTTTTT; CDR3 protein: CASGRDDTGELFF
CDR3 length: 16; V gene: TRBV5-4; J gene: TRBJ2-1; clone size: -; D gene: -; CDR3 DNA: TGTGCCAGCAGCTTGGATTTCGGGGGCTCCTACAATGAGCAGTTCTTC; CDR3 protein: CASSLDFGGSYNEQFF
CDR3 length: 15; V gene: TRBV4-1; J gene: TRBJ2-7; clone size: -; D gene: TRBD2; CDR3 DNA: TGCGCCAGCTCCGGGACTAGCGGGGGATTCTACGAGCAGTACTTC; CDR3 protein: CASSGTSGGFYEQYF
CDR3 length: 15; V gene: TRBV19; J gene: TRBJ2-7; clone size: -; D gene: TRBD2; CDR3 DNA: TGTGCCAGTAGTATAGTGAATCTAGCGGGATCCGAGCAGTACTTC; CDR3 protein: CASSIVNLAGSEQYF
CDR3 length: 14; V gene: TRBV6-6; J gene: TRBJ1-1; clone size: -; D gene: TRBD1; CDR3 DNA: TGTGCCAGCAGACCCCGGACAGGGGGGAAAGAAGCTTTCTTT; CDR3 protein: CASRPRTGGKEAFF
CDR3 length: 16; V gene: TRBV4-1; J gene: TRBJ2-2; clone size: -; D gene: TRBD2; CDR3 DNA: TGCGCCAGCAGCCCGGAGGGGAGGGTGAACACCGGGGAGCTGTTTTTT; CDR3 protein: CASSPEGRVNTGELFF
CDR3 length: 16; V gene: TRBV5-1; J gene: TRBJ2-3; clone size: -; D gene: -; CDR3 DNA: TGCGCCAGCAGCTTGGCCCGGGGGGCCTTCACAGATACGCAGTATTTT; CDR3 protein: CASSLARGAFTDTQYF
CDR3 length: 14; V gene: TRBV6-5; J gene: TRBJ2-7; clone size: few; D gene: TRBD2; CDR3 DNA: TGTGCCAGCAGCCCGGGACTAGCGATCTACGAGCAGTACTTC; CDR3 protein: CASSPGLAIYEQYF
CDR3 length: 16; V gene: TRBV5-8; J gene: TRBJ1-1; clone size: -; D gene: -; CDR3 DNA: TGTGCCAGCAGCGACGGAGGACCGAGACTGAACACTGAAGCTTTCTTT; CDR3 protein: CASSDGGPRLNTEAFF
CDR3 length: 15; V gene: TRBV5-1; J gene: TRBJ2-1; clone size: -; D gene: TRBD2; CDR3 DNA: TGCGCCAGCAGCTTGGAGCGGGGAAAGGGCAATGAGCAGTTCTTC; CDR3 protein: CASSLERGKGNEQFF
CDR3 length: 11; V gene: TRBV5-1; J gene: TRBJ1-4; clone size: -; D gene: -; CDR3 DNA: TGCGCCAGCAGCTTGGGAGACAAACTGTTTTTT; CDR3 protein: CASSLGDKLFF
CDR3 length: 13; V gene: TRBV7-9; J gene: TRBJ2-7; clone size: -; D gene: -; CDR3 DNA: TGTGCCAGCAGCTTAGGAATTGGGAACGAGCAGTACTTC; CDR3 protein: CASSLGIGNEQYF
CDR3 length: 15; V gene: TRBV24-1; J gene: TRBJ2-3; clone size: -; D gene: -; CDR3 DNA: TGTGCCACCAGTGATACCGGGACACGGCAAGATACGCAGTATTTT; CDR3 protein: CATSDTGTRQDTQYF
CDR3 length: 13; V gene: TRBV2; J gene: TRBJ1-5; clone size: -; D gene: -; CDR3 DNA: TGTGCCAGCAGTGTGGAGGGGCAACAGCCCCAGCATTTT; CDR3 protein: CASSVEGQQPQHF
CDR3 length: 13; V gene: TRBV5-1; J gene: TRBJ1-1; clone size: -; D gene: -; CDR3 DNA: TGCGCCAGCAGCTTGGGGGGGAACACTGAAGCTTTCTTT; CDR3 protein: CASSLGGNTEAFF